This T cell receptor beta chain is drawn from a study of T cells in Graves' hyperthyroidism and ophthalmopathy (dated by TCRdb to 2018 to 2020). Study-level background: Peripheral blood was collected at initial diagnosis, before any treatment. TCR V-J signatures able to tell the groups apart were searched for in a discovery cohort of 100 or so patients, of whom 40 to 45 had Graves' ophthalmopathy and around 56 had stable Graves' hyperthyroidism. Prospective prediction of ophthalmopathy was tested in an independent validation cohort consisting of fewer than 20 hyperthyroidism patients and some 15 patients who later progressed to ophthalmopathy. The 90 or so discovery patients were randomly split 7:3 into training and test sets. In addition, the study compared T-cell repertoires in thyroid tissue and in blood from several Graves' hyperthyroidism patients. After sampling, hyperthyroidism patients received methimazole starting at 30 mg daily, and ophthalmopathy patients received high-dose intravenous methylprednisolone. TCR Vbeta CDR3 sequencing of 130 to 150 peripheral blood samples (roughly 41 ophthalmopathy, 75 to 85 hyperthyroidism and roughly 17 progressor patients) is reported in the paper.

What the work shows at the level of the full study, not this receptor alone: During validation, the model predicted progression to ophthalmopathy a median of approximately 6.5 months ahead of onset, with almost 71% sensitivity and 72% to 80% specificity. Blood samples also contained most of the expanded thyroid clonotypes (frequency above 0.001), which suggests that blood repertoires may reflect thyroid immune responses. Sample size was not statistically predetermined, and investigators were not blinded to group allocation. A 13 V-J signature model separated ophthalmopathy from stable hyperthyroidism, with around 91% sensitivity and roughly 82% specificity in cross-validation and 80%/75% in testing.

From a lookup of the germline V gene, CDR1 and CDR2 are SGDLS and YYNGEE. Measured from the cysteine to the phenylalanine, the CDR3 is 15 residues long. CDR3 DNA is the only sequence kept; it has 45 bases, read in frame from the first base. A distance of 11 bases separates the germline ends of V and J, which lose 0 bases and 4 bases respectively. As regards this clonotype: It lacks a known antigen. No quality values exist for individual bases; no much larger clone is one base distant.

A patient counted as having stable Graves' hyperthyroidism if no progression to ophthalmopathy occurred over 18 months of follow-up. The hyperthyroidism patients were between 18 and 65 years old and newly diagnosed, with a disease duration of less than 2 months. Exclusion was applied to patients with uncontrolled infections, other autoimmune diseases, pregnancy or lactation. Diagnoses relied on clinical symptoms, serum thyroxine and TRAb, thyroid ultrasound and orbital computed tomography. PBMCs were isolated from 10 ml of fresh peripheral blood by Ficoll-Paque density gradient centrifugation. Trizol reagent was used to extract total RNA, and RNA quality was then checked on an Agilent 2100 Bioanalyzer. TCR beta CDR3 regions were amplified from RNA transcripts. The TCR CDR3 was subjected to a first round of RT-PCR using the HTBI primer set and the Qiagen OneStep RT-PCR kit. Libraries were constructed in a second round of multiplex PCR, after which size selection and purification were carried out. Libraries were sequenced paired-end with 100 bp reads on an Illumina HiSeq2000. Turning to the authors' computational methods: SOAPnuke was used to process the raw data, with reads discarded if the reads contained adapters or uncalled bases, had a mean Phred below 15, or lacked an exact constant-primer or identifier match. COPE v1.2.5 was used to merge the high-quality paired reads, and each unique nucleotide sequence was defined as a clonotype. MiTCR v1.1 was used to align clonotypes to the IMGT TRBV, TRBD and TRBJ reference segments. Only V-J combinations with frequency above 0.0001, covering about 99% of repertoires, were analysed. A TCS score was defined as the ratio between F50 (clonal expansion) and ExV (chaos), using BLOSUM62-based TCRdist between CDR3 peptides within each V-J. Welch's t-statistics and random forest reduced some 510 V-J features to 13, which were used in a naive Bayes classifier (R e1071). TCRdb ran its own pipeline on the public reads, namely fastp trimming at Q25 and MiXCR clone calling, and kept in-frame beta chains. Every entry covers one CDR3 protein and lists the most common genes and DNA from its rows. The V and J calls here are based on TCRdb, not the publication. This sample holds some 420,000 distinct CDR3 sequences; around 13% were observed only once. The top ten constitute approximately 5.8% of the sample.

The receptor was derived from a woman between 18 and 30 years old with Graves' hyperthyroidism. The specimen sequenced was blood. The sequence joins TRBV9 to TRBJ1-3, with no confident D gene call. CDR3 region: CASSVATVSGNTIYF. The nucleotides read TGTGCCAGCAGCGTAGCGACGGTCTCGGGAAACACCATATATTTT.